What follows are 21 T cell receptor beta chains derived from one specimen sequenced in a study of blood T cell repertoires in COVID-19. Using immunoSEQ multiplex PCR, the repertoire was profiled, and TCRdb retains in-frame clones only, with some absent. The data contain 100,000 to 150,000 clones, about nine tenths of them singletons. The sequenced sample consisted of peripheral blood. The origin of the receptors is a woman aged 65 to 85 with COVID-19, enrolled during active disease.

This clone was observed a few times. The chain joins TRBV6-5 to TRBJ1-5, with D tentatively TRBD1 (6 bases). Trimming removed 5 bases from V and 6 bases from J, with 17 bases in between. The germline gives CDR1 MNHEY, CDR2 SVGAGI. This CDR3 has 15 residues. The CDR3 nucleotides are TGTGCCAGCAGTAGACAGGTGAGAGGCGGTCAGCCCCAGCATTTT. Encoded protein: CASSRQVRGGQPQHF.

A note on this clone: The junction differs from germline at one of its ends, possibly a read error. V and J are TRBV9 and TRBJ1-2; the D gene is possibly TRBD1 (6 bases). This CDR3 comprises 13 residues. Germline CDR1 and CDR2: SGDLS and YYNGEE. CDR3 sequence reads: CASTEWSQGPAGF. DNA of the CDR3: TGTGCCAGCACGGAGTGGTCTCAGGGGCCGGCCGGCTTC.

This chain links TRBV18 with TRBJ1-5; 7 nucleotides align to TRBD1. This CDR3 has 16 amino acids. Germline CDR1 is KGHSH and CDR2 is LQKENI. Trimming cost V 3 bases and J 1 base; bases outside gene matches: 6. The CDR3 region is CASSPGQILSNQPQHF. The CDR3 DNA reads as TGTGCCAGCTCACCGGGACAGATATTGAGCAATCAGCCCCAGCATTTT.

The chain links TRBV6-5 to TRBJ1-6; 8 bases are shared with TRBD1. The germline gives CDR1 MNHEY, CDR2 SVGAGI. Germline trimming cut 6 bases from V and 7 bases from J; bases unmatched to any gene: 5. This CDR3 is 14 amino acids long. The CDR3 region has the DNA TGTGCCAGCAGCAGAGGACAGGGCAATTCACCCCTCCACTTT. This codes for CASSRGQGNSPLHF.

The genes are TRBV5-4 and TRBJ1-1; 8 nucleotides align to TRBD1. The CDR3 spans 16 residues. Looked up from germline, CDR1 is SGHNT and CDR2 is YYREEE (reference sequence). After removal of 0 bases from V and 0 bases from J, the junction contained 4 bases not matched to a gene. In nucleotides, the CDR3 is TGTGCCAGCAGCTTGGAACAGGGGGGGATGAACACTGAAGCTTTCTTT. Translated: CASSLEQGGMNTEAFF.

The chain joins TRBV11-2 to TRBJ1-1; no definite D call. V lost 3 bases to trimming and J lost 1 base, with 6 bases between them. CDR3 size: 13 residues. Per the germline V gene, CDR1 is SGHAT and CDR2 is FQNNGV. CDR3 protein: CASSFGENTEAFF. CDR3 nucleotide sequence: TGTGCCAGCAGCTTTGGAGAGAACACTGAAGCTTTCTTT.

V usage is TRBV5-1 and J usage is TRBJ1-3; 10 bases agree with TRBD1. Germline V lookup: CDR1 SGHRS, CDR2 YFSETQ. The CDR3 contains 15 residues. The ends lost 4 bases at V and 2 bases at J; junction bases unmatched: 3. CDR3 in amino acids: CASSIGQGAGNTIYF. CDR3 nucleotides: TGCGCCAGCAGCATTGGACAGGGGGCTGGAAACACCATATATTTT.

The table lists this clone with a count of one. V gene TRBV19 combines with J gene TRBJ1-5; 8 bases fit TRBD1. The germline gives CDR1 LNHDA, CDR2 SQIVND (reference sequence). Trimming cost V 5 bases and J 5 bases; bases outside gene matches: 5. The CDR3 runs to 14 residues. The CDR3 DNA is TGTGCCAGTAGTGCCGGGACAGGACATCAGCCCCAGCATTTT. Translating it yields CASSAGTGHQPQHF.

The rearrangement links TRBV2 to TRBJ2-3, with no clear D. Germline CDR1 and CDR2: SNHLY and FYNNEI. With 1 base removed from V and 5 bases from J, the gap between germline ends came to 7 bases. This CDR3 spans 13 amino acids. The CDR3 nucleotides are TGTGCCAGCAGTGAAGGGGCAGGAGATACGCAGTATTTT. It is translated as CASSEGAGDTQYF.

This chain connects TRBV18 to TRBJ1-6, with 12 bases fitting TRBD1. V was pared by 4 bases and J by 7 bases, with 8 bases of the junction left unmatched. The CDR3 consists of 17 residues. CDR1 is KGHSH, CDR2 LQKENI, per germline. This chain's CDR3 is CASSQGTGTGGNSPLHF. The CDR3 DNA follows: TGTGCCAGCTCACAGGGCACCGGGACAGGGGGCAATTCACCCCTCCACTTT.

J is TRBJ2-4 and V is TRBV28, with D perhaps TRBD1 (6 bases). The CDR3 runs 14 residues. In germline, CDR1 is MDHEN, CDR2 SYDVKM. V lost 4 bases, J lost 6 bases, and 13 bases lay in between. In DNA form, the CDR3 reads TGTGCCAGCAGTTCCCGGGACAATGGAAACATTCAGTACTTC. Its protein is CASSSRDNGNIQYF.

This chain uses TRBV5-4 with TRBJ2-3, with D uncertain. V gave up 2 bases and J gave up 3 bases, with 10 bases separating them. This CDR3 is 14 amino acids long. Germline lookup yields CDR1 SGHNT and CDR2 YYREEE (reference sequence). The CDR3 DNA sequence: TGTGCCAGCAGCTTACCTACAGATACAGATACGCAGTATTTT. This encodes CASSLPTDTDTQYF.

J is TRBJ2-5 and V is TRBV5-1, with 7 bases lining up with TRBD1. The J segment lost 6 bases and the V segment lost 4 bases, leaving 15 bases of the junction unmatched. CDR1 and CDR2 (germline): SGHRS, YFSETQ. The CDR3 totals 16 residues. The CDR3 coding sequence is TGCGCCAGCAGCCCCACCGTCTCGACAGGGAGAAAGACCCAGTACTTC. Encoded protein: CASSPTVSTGRKTQYF.

CDR3 nucleotides: TGTGCCGCCTGGCAGGGGGCCACCGGGGAGCTGTTTTTT. Translating it yields CAAWQGATGELFF. The rearrangement joins TRBV28 to TRBJ2-2; TRBD1 agrees at 8 bases. Germline V gene data show CDR1 as MDHEN and CDR2 as SYDVKM. The CDR3 covers 13 residues. Trimming cost V 11 bases and J 4 bases; bases outside gene matches: 6.

The chain couples TRBV19 to TRBJ2-3, with TRBD2 matching over 13 bases. Germline CDR1 and CDR2: LNHDA and SQIVND (reference sequence). The trim removed 7 bases at V and 5 bases at J, leaving 9 bases unmatched. CDR3 size: 16 residues. In DNA form, the CDR3 reads TGTGCCAGTACCCAAAGGACTAGCGGGGGTATAGATACGCAGTATTTT. Residues: CASTQRTSGGIDTQYF.

The chain uses TRBV6-1 and TRBJ1-1; D is possibly TRBD1 (5 bases). Germline lookup yields CDR1 MNHNS and CDR2 SASEGT. V was shortened by 0 bases and J by 5 bases, with 7 bases between the two germline ends. The CDR3 is made up of 13 amino acids. The chain's CDR3 is CASSEARGTEAFF. CDR3 in DNA: TGTGCCAGCAGTGAAGCAAGGGGTACTGAAGCTTTCTTT.

This clone came up once. The CDR3 reads CASSSRGRLSSYEQYF. The CDR3, as DNA: TGTGCCAGCAGTTCCAGGGGGCGATTAAGCTCCTACGAGCAGTACTTC. The rearrangement links TRBV27 to TRBJ2-7, with 8 bases aligning to TRBD1. The V and J ends lost 4 bases and 0 bases, in that order; junction bases with no gene match: 8. This CDR3 region has 16 residues. The germline gives CDR1 MNHEY, CDR2 SMNVEV (reference sequence).

The CDR3 is CASSPTGGITEAFF. CDR3 nucleotide sequence: TGTGCCAGCTCACCCACAGGGGGCATCACTGAAGCTTTCTTT. The chain links TRBV18 to TRBJ1-1; 9 bases map to TRBD1. Per germline, CDR1 KGHSH and CDR2 LQKENI. The length of the CDR3 is 14 residues. The ends lost 3 bases at V and 4 bases at J; junction bases unmatched: 3.

The chain is built from TRBV7-3 and TRBJ2-3, with 10 bases fitting TRBD2. The CDR3 runs 15 residues. CDR1 is SGHTA, CDR2 FQGTGA, per germline. J gave up 1 base and V 5 bases, and 3 bases lay outside the gene matches. The CDR3 DNA reads as TGTGCCAGCAGCCAGACTAGCGGGCGCACAGATACGCAGTATTTT. Encoded protein: CASSQTSGRTDTQYF.

This chain's CDR3 is CASSPKEQLVGEKLFF. CDR3 coding DNA: TGTGCCAGCAGTCCGAAGGAACAGTTAGTGGGTGAAAAACTGTTTTTT. The rearrangement joins TRBV2 to TRBJ1-4; no reliable D call. V lost 5 bases and J lost 7, with 20 bases in between. The CDR3 is 16 amino acids. Germline assignment: CDR1 SNHLY and CDR2 FYNNEI.

This clone was seen only once. The chain carries TRBV7-9 and TRBJ2-7, with 10 bases matching TRBD2. The CDR3 covers 16 residues. Germline trimming cut 4 bases from V and 0 bases from J; bases unmatched to any gene: 6. Per the germline V gene, CDR1 is SEHNR and CDR2 is FQNEAQ (reference sequence). The CDR3: CASSSLLAGPSYEQYF. The CDR3 bases are TGTGCCAGCAGCTCCTTACTAGCGGGGCCCTCCTACGAGCAGTACTTC.